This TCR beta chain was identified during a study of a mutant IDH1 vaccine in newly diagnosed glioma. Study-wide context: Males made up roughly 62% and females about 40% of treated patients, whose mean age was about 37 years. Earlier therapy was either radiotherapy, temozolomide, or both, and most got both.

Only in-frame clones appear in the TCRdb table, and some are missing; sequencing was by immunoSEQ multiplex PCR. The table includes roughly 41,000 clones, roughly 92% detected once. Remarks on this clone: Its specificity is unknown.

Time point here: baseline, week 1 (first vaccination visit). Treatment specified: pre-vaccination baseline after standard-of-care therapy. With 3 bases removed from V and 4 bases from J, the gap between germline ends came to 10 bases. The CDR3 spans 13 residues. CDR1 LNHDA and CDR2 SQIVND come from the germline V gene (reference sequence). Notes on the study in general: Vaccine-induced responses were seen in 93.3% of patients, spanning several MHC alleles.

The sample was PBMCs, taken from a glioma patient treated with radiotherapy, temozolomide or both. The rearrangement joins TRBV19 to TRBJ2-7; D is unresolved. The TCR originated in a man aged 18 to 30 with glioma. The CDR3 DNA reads TGTGCCAGTAGTATCTATGGGAAATACGAGCAGTACTTC. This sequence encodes CASSIYGKYEQYF.